This TCR beta chain was identified in a study of blood T cells in healthy people across ages. Study-wide results and limits: The study regarded diversity estimates from one million T cells as underestimates. There was no known CMV status for donors, so expanded clonotype changes were possibly confounded. It was the long-lived donors that had more naive CD4+ cells and higher diversity than aged donors.

CDR3 length equals 11 residues. The germline V gene has CDR1 SGHRS and CDR2 YFSETQ. V lost 6 bases and J lost 5, with 6 bases in between. Samples each yielded at least 5.5 micrograms of total RNA. Primers used in a second PCR of about 6 to 11 cycles were a sample-barcoded 5' primer and a J-beta primer mix. TCRdb reprocessed the 5' RACE reads via MiXCR and lists one record per CDR3 protein. The sample comprises about 690,000 distinct CDR3 sequences, around 41% of which are singletons, and about 32% rests with the top ten. Remarks on this clonotype: What it binds is unknown.

V gene TRBV5-1 combines with J gene TRBJ2-4; D unresolved. The TCR was taken from a man older than 75 in good health. The sample consisted of blood. CDR3 residues: CASMEENIQYF. The DNA of the CDR3 is TGCGCCAGCATGGAAGAAAACATTCAGTACTTC.